Described below is a single T cell receptor (beta chain) sequence and its context. The antigen is undetermined. The data were obtained in a study of cytomegalovirus exposure and HLA in healthy donors. General study points: Equally common other TCR beta chains were less clonally expanded than HLA-associated ones, a later analysis found. Follow-up analysis later connected one missense variant in DCLRE1C with trimming of TCR beta V- and J-genes. Donors belonging to an Asian-associated ancestry cluster reportedly showed fewer N-insertions in productive TCRs than the roughly 670-donor mean, according to what a later analysis found.

PCR involved 60 Vbeta and 13 Jbeta primers. This table comes from immunoSEQ multiplex PCR, and its TCRdb copy is limited to in-frame clones, with some not included. Of over 100,000 clones listed, around two thirds are singletons. J gave up 0 bases and V 2 bases, and 4 bases lay outside the gene matches. This CDR3 contains 16 residues. Germline CDR1 reads SGHDT; CDR2 reads YYEEEE. The sequencing sample was made of PBMCs. V usage is TRBV5-6 and J usage is TRBJ2-2, with TRBD1 matching 7 bases. The sequence was obtained from a human donor in good health. CDR3 in DNA: TGTGCCAGCAGCTTATGGGACAGACCGAACACCGGGGAGCTGTTTTTT. The encoded protein is CASSLWDRPNTGELFF.